The source of this T cell receptor (beta chain) is a study of human T cells and chemical hapten exposure. Overall study: Doses of diphenylcyclopropenone went to the patients' scalps weekly throughout the approximately 22-week study. Whole-study results and caveats: Expanded TCRs made up significantly more big CDR3 similarity clusters than controls did.

Time point denoted: pre-sensitization, week 0. Treatment given: therapeutic diphenylcyclopropenone sensitization with weekly scalp DPC. Patients had alopecia, were aged 18 to 70, and were not pregnant. Whole blood, unfractionated, served as the material for total RNA extraction. This clonotype was seen a few times. Its antigen is undetermined. Germline CDR1 reads SGHAT; CDR2 reads FQNNGV. Trimming removed 2 bases from V and 4 bases from J; junction bases left unmatched: 4. The CDR3 has 16 amino acids. TCRdb re-analysed the RACE reads in MiXCR, keeping a single row per CDR3 protein. This sample has approximately 370,000 distinct CDR3 sequences, with approximately 5% found just once.

V and J are TRBV11-2 and TRBJ2-3; 12 nucleotides agree with TRBD2. Sequencing used whole blood, obtained in connection with sensitization to the hapten diphenylcyclopropenone (DPC). This TCR was sampled from a woman younger than 35 with alopecia areata. Some clones in this sample may be carry-over from other donors' samples. CDR3 DNA: TGTGCCAGCAGCTTACTAGCGGGGGGGGGACCAGATACGCAGTATTTT. Its protein product is CASSLLAGGGPDTQYF.